This T cell receptor (beta chain) was obtained from a study of Ad26.COV2.S vaccination and SARS-CoV-2 variants. The CDR3 totals 13 residues. Germline values: CDR1 LGHNA, CDR2 YNFKEQ. V lost 1 base to trimming and J lost 8 bases, with 11 bases between them. TCRdb's table, derived via immunoSEQ multiplex PCR, lists solely in-frame clones and lacks some. The repertoire holds 300,000 to 350,000 clones, with 85% to 90% as singletons. Treatment noted: 19 received Ad26.COV2.S at low or high dose, single or two shots; several received placebo; per-sample allocation not given. Samples came from day 63 after the first vaccine or placebo injection.

The sequences come from peripheral blood, collected in a trial of Ad26.COV2.S vaccine versus placebo. The V and J genes are TRBV4-2 and TRBJ1-2; TRBD1 is a possible D gene (6 bases). This TCR was sampled from a person between 18 and 60 years old who received the Ad26.COV2.S COVID-19 vaccine or a placebo. CDR3 sequence (DNA): TGTGCCAGCAGCCAAGGCGGGGGCGAGGGCTACACCTTC. Translation: CASSQGGGEGYTF.